Shown below are 9 T cell receptor beta chains from a single sample sequenced in a study of post-analysis software for immune sequencing data. TCR beta libraries were prepared from cDNA with unique molecular identifiers. MiXCR, applied by TCRdb to the PCR reads, yields one record per CDR3 protein. The profile shows roughly 870,000 distinct CDR3 sequences, roughly 50% of them singletons. Overall study results and limits: Roughly five TRBV segments were more frequent in patients than controls; TRBV5-6, TRBV5-1 and TRBV20-1 belonged to this group.

Their recognized antigens are unknown. Sequencing was carried out using blood. These receptors originate from a girl aged 5 to 17 with multiple sclerosis.

This clonotype appeared once. The CDR3 loop is CATDDVALAYEQYF. The CDR3 DNA is TGTGCCACCGATGATGTGGCACTAGCCTACGAGCAGTACTTC. V and J are TRBV15 and TRBJ2-4; possible D gene TRBD2, 5 bases. The end of the DNA is better explained by TRBJ2-7, so the J call may be wrong. This CDR3 has 14 amino acids. The germline V gene encodes CDR1 LNHNV and CDR2 YYDKDF (reference sequence).

As to this clonotype: Given a much more abundant clone one base away, this may be a read error. The CDR3 DNA follows: TGTGCCAGCAGTCTAAAAGCGGGAGGCCGCACAGATGCGCAGTATTTT. It codes for CASSLKAGGRTDAQYF. This sequence joins TRBV12-3 or TRBV12-4 and TRBJ2-3; 9 bases line up with TRBD2. The CDR3 covers 16 residues.

The sample holds a few counts of this clonotype. The chain joins TRBV3-1 to TRBJ2-1; D is unclear. Trimming left V 0 bases short and J 0 bases short, with 12 bases between. From germline, CDR1 is LGHDT and CDR2 YNNKEL (reference sequence). The CDR3 has 17 amino acids. The CDR3 DNA is TGTGCCAGCAGCCAAGATTTTGGGGTTAGCTCCTACAATGAGCAGTTCTTC. Residues: CASSQDFGVSSYNEQFF.

The V gene is TRBV19, the J gene TRBJ1-1; 10 bases align to TRBD1. Losses at the gene ends were 9 bases for V and 3 bases for J; bases not matched to a gene: 7. The V gene's germline CDR1 is LNHDA and CDR2 SQIVND (reference sequence). The CDR3 has 14 residues. CDR3: CASRQGARDTEAFF. The CDR3 DNA reads as TGTGCCAGCAGACAGGGGGCCCGGGACACTGAAGCTTTCTTT. Full variable domain (rest looked up from reference TRBV19 and TRBJ1-1): DGGITQSPKYLFRKEGQNVTLSCEQNLNHDAMYWYRQDPGQGLRLIYYSQIVNDFQKGDIAEGYSVSREKKESFPLTVTSAQKNPTAFYLCASRQGARDTEAFFGQGTRLTVV.

The chain employs TRBV11-3 and TRBJ2-7; the D is unclear. The tail of the sequence fits TRBJ2-5 better, so the J call may be wrong. In germline, CDR1 is SGHNT, CDR2 YENEEA. The CDR3 extends over 15 amino acids. The CDR3 sequence: CASSLADRPGETQYF. The CDR3 region has the DNA TGTGCCAGCAGCTTAGCGGACCGTCCCGGGGAGACCCAGTACTTC.

This clonotype was found a few times. The chain couples TRBV6-5 to TRBJ1-5; D unclear. Deletions cut 6 bases from V and 5 bases from J, with 14 bases between. CDR3 length: 14 amino acids. Per the germline V gene, CDR1 is MNHEY and CDR2 is SVGAGI. The CDR3 loop reads CASSRATAHQPQHF. The CDR3 DNA is TGTGCCAGCAGCCGGGCCACTGCCCATCAGCCCCAGCATTTT.

This CDR3 reads CAISEPPTYEQYF. CDR3 sequence (DNA): TGTGCCATCAGTGAGCCCCCAACCTACGAGCAGTACTTC. V and J are TRBV10-3 and TRBJ2-7; D is ambiguous. Germline CDR1 and CDR2: ENHRY and SYGVKD. CDR3 length: 13 amino acids. Trimming took 2 bases from V and 2 from J, leaving 7 bases between them.

The chain joins TRBV7-8 to TRBJ2-7, with D possibly matching TRBD2 (5 bases). The better agreement between TRBJ2-5 and the DNA end casts doubt on the J call. Germline loops: CDR1 SGHVS, CDR2 FQNEAQ. CDR3 length: 15 residues. The CDR3 loop is CASSLAPGIRETQYF. CDR3 DNA: TGTGCCAGCAGCTTAGCGCCGGGGATACGGGAGACCCAGTACTTC.

This clonotype appeared once. The chain has TRBV20-1 and TRBJ2-7, with a weak D call TRBD2 (6 bases). CDR3 length equals 15 residues. Germline loops: CDR1 DFQATT, CDR2 SNEGSKA (reference sequence). V lost 3 bases and J lost 7, with 22 bases in between. DNA of the CDR3: TGCAGTGCTAGCCAGGTCTTTGCGGGGTCGGAGGAGCAGTACTTC. Translated, it gives CSASQVFAGSEEQYF.